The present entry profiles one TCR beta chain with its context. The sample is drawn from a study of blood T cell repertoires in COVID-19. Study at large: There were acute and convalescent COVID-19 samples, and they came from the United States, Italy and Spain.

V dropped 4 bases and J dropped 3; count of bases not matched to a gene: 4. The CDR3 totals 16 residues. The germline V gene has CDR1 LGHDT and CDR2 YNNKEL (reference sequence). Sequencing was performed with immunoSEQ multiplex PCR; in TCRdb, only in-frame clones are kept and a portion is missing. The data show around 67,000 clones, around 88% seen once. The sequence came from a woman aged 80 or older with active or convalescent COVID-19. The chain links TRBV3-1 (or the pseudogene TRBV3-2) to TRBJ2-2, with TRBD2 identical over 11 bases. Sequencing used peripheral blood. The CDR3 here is CASSLTSGGYTGELFF. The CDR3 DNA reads TGTGCCAGCAGCCTTACTAGCGGGGGATACACCGGGGAGCTGTTTTTT.